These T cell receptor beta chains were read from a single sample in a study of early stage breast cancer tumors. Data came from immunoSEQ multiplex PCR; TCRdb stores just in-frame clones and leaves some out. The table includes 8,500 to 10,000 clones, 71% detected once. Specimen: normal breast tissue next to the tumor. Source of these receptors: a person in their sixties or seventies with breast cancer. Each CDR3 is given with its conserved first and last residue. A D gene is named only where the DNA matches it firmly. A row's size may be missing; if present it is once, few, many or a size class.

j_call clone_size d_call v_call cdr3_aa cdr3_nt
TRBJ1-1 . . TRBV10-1 CASSAGLPSEAFF TGCGCCAGCAGTGCCGGACTTCCCAGTGAAGCTTTCTTT
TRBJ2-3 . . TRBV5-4 CASGAASTDTQYF TGTGCCAGCGGGGCGGCTAGCACAGATACGCAGTATTTT
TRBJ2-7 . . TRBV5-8 CASSDPTMRDWVNNRYEQYF TGTGCCAGCAGCGACCCTACTATGCGGGACTGGGTGAACAATAGGTACGAGCAGTACTTC
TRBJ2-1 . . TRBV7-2 CASSPGQNNEQFF TGTGCCAGCAGCCCCGGACAGAACAATGAGCAGTTCTTC
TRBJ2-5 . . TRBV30 CAWSVPNLETQYF TGTGCCTGGAGTGTACCGAACTTAGAGACCCAGTACTTC
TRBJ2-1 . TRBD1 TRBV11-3 CASSLGRQGASYNEQFF TGTGCCAGCAGCTTAGGCCGGCAGGGGGCGAGCTACAATGAGCAGTTCTTC
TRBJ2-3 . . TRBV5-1 CASSSTGGAGPTDTQYF TGCGCCAGCAGCTCGACGGGTGGGGCGGGGCCCACAGATACGCAGTATTTT
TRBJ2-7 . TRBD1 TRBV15 CATSRGTGGIRQYF TGTGCCACCAGCAGAGGGACAGGGGGAATTCGGCAGTACTTC
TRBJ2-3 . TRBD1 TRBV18 CASSPRGRGLTDTQYF TGTGCCAGCTCACCTCGGGGCAGGGGGCTGACAGATACGCAGTATTTT
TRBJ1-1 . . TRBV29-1 CSVTYGVETEAFF TGCAGCGTGACATACGGGGTCGAGACTGAAGCTTTCTTT
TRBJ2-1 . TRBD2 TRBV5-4 CASSPGLAGGNGNEQFF TGTGCCAGCAGCCCCGGACTAGCGGGCGGAAATGGGAATGAGCAGTTCTTC
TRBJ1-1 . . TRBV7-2 CASSSNRVANTEAFF TGTGCCAGCAGCTCAAACAGGGTTGCAAACACTGAAGCTTTCTTT
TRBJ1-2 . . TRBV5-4 CASSPDSSNYGYTF TGTGCCAGCAGCCCCGACAGTTCTAACTATGGCTACACCTTC
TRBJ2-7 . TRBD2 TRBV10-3 CAIRGAGEGSYEQYF TGTGCCATCAGGGGAGCGGGAGAAGGGTCCTACGAGCAGTACTTC
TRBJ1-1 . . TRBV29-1 CSVEVRGVNTEAFF TGCAGCGTTGAAGTGCGGGGGGTGAACACTGAAGCTTTCTTT
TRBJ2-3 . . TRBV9 CASSVGTPGFAQYF TGTGCCAGCAGCGTCGGGACTCCCGGCTTCGCGCAGTATTTT
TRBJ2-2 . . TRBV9 CASSVATSRGELFF TGTGCCAGCAGCGTAGCTACTTCACGGGGGGAGCTGTTTTTT
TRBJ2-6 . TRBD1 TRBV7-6 CASSLGKGQGTSGANVLTF TGTGCCAGCAGCTTAGGAAAGGGACAGGGGACGTCTGGGGCCAACGTCCTGACTTTC
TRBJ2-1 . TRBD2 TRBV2 CASSGDYYNEQFF TGTGCCAGCAGTGGGGACTACTACAATGAGCAGTTCTTC
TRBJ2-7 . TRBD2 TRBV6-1 CASSEGLAGSYEQYF TGTGCCAGCAGTGAAGGACTAGCGGGCTCCTACGAGCAGTACTTC
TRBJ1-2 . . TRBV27 CASTPGPRRPYGYTF TGTGCCAGCACCCCAGGCCCCCGCAGACCGTATGGCTACACCTTC
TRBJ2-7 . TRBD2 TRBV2 CASSPTLTSGLTYEQYF TGTGCCAGCAGTCCTACCTTGACTAGCGGGCTTACCTACGAGCAGTACTTC
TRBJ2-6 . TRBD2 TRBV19 CTLAGGSGANVLTF TGCACACTAGCGGGAGGCTCTGGGGCCAACGTCCTGACTTTC
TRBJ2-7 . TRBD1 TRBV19 CASSTDRGAYEQYF TGTGCCAGTAGTACGGACAGGGGAGCGTACGAGCAGTACTTC
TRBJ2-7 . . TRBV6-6 CASRSSGERYEQYF TGTGCCAGCCGATCCTCAGGGGAGAGGTACGAGCAGTACTTC
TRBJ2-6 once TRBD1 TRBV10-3 CAISESDRARGRGANVLTF TGTGCCATCAGTGAGTCAGACAGGGCCCGAGGTAGGGGGGCCAACGTCCTGACTTTC
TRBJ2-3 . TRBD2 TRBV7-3 CASSRTSGTDTQYF TGTGCCAGCAGCCGGACTAGCGGCACAGATACGCAGTATTTT
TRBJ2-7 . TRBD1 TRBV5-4 CASSLEWDSTSYEQYF TGTGCCAGCAGCTTGGAATGGGACAGCACTTCCTACGAGCAGTACTTC
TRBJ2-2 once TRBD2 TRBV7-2 CASSLGLAGGRGELFF TGTGCCAGCAGCTTAGGCCTAGCGGGAGGTCGCGGGGAGCTGTTTTTT
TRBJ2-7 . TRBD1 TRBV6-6 CASSNQVTGGEQYF TGTGCCAGCAGTAATCAGGTGACAGGGGGCGAGCAGTACTTC
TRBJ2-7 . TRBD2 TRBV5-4 CASSGAGVGEQYF TGTGCCAGCAGTGGAGCGGGAGTAGGCGAGCAGTACTTC
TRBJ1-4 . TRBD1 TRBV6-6 CASSSRQGAGEKLFF TGTGCCAGCAGTTCAAGACAGGGGGCTGGCGAAAAACTGTTTTTT
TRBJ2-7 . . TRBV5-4 CASSYSNSYEQYF TGTGCCAGCAGCTACTCTAACAGCTACGAGCAGTACTTC
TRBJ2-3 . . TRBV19 CASSLSRADTQYF TGTGCCAGTAGTTTGTCCAGGGCCGATACGCAGTATTTT
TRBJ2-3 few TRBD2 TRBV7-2 CASSSGGGAGDTQYF TGTGCCAGCAGCTCGGGGGGAGGGGCCGGTGATACGCAGTATTTT
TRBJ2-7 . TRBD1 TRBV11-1 CASSSSQTGYLDEQYF TGTGCCAGCAGCTCGTCTCAGACAGGGTATCTCGACGAGCAGTACTTC
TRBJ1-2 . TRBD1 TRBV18 CASSRRTGPWYGYTF TGTGCCAGCTCACGCCGGACAGGCCCCTGGTATGGCTACACCTTC